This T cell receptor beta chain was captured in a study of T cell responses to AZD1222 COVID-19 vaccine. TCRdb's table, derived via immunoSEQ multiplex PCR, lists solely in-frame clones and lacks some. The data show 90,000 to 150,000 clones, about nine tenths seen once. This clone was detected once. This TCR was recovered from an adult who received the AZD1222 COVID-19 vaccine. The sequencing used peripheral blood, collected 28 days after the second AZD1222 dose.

The CDR3 loop reads CASGIGDSGNQPQHF. The CDR3 coding sequence is TGTGCCAGCGGGATTGGGGACAGTGGCAATCAGCCCCAGCATTTT. This chain connects TRBV4-2 to TRBJ1-5; 7 nucleotides agree with TRBD1. V trimming: 8 bases; J trimming: 2 bases; junction bases outside the gene matches: 9. Per germline, CDR1 LGHNA and CDR2 YNFKEQ. The CDR3 extends over 15 amino acids.